This note documents a single TCR beta chain sequence. This sample was included in a study of OX40 agonist ivuxolimab in advanced cancers. In the study overall: Patient treatment consisted of intravenous ivuxolimab administration every 2 weeks at 0.01 to 10 mg/kg.

The repertoire was sequenced with immunoSEQ multiplex PCR; TCRdb's copy has only in-frame clones and lacks some. This table holds 35,000 to 40,000 clones, 82% found once. The CDR3 sequence is 14 residues long. V lost 3 bases to trimming and J lost 5 bases, with 11 bases between them. CDR1 MNHNY and CDR2 SVGAGI come from the germline V gene (reference sequence). V usage is TRBV6-6 and J usage is TRBJ2-1, with a possible D match to TRBD2 (5 bases). The TCR comes from an adult with an advanced solid tumor such as melanoma, head and neck, liver or kidney cancer. The starting material was CD4+ or CD8+ T cells sorted from blood, obtained in a trial of the OX40 agonist ivuxolimab. The CDR3 DNA sequence: TGTGCCAGCAGTTATCCCGGAGGACACAATGAGCAGTTCTTC. This sequence encodes CASSYPGGHNEQFF.